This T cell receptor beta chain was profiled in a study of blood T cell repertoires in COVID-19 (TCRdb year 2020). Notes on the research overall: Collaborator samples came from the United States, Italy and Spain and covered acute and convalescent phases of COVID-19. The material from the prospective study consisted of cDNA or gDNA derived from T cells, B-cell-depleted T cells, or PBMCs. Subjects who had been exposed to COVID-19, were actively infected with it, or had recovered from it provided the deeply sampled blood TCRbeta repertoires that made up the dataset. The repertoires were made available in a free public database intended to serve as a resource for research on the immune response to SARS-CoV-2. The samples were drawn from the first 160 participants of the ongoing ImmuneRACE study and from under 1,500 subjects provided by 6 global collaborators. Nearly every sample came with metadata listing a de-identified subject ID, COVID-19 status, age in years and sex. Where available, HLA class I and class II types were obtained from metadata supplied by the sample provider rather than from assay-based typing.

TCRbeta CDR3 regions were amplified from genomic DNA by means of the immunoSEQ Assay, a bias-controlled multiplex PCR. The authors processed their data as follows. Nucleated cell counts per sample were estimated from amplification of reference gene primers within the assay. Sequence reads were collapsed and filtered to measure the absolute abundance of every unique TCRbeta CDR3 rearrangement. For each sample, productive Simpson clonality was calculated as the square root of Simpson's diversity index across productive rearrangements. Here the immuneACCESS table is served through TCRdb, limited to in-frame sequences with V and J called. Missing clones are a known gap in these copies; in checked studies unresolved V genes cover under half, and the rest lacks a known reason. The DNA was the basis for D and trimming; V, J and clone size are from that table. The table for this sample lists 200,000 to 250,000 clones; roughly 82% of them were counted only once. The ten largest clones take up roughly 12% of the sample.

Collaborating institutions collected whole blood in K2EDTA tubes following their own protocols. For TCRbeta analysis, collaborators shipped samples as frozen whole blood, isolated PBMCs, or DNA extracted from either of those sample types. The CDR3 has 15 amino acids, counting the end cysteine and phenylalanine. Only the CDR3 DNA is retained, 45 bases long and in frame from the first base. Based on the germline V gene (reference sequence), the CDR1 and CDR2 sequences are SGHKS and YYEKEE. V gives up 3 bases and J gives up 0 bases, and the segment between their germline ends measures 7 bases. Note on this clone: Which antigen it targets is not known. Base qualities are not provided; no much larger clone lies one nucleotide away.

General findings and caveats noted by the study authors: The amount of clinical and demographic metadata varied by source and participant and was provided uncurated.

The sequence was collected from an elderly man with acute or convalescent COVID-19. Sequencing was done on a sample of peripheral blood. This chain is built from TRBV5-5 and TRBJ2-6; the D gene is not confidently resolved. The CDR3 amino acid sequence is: CASSYGVSGANVLTF. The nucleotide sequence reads TGTGCCAGCAGCTACGGTGTCTCTGGGGCCAACGTCCTGACTTTC.